The 27 T cell receptor beta chains presented below share a single source sample, sequenced in a study of OX40 agonist ivuxolimab in advanced cancers. The table came from immunoSEQ multiplex PCR; TCRdb's copy has only in-frame clones and leaves some out. The table includes approximately 37,000 clones, 83% detected once. The sample in question was CD4+ or CD8+ T cells sorted from blood, obtained in a trial of the OX40 agonist ivuxolimab. These receptors came from an adult with an advanced solid tumor such as melanoma, head and neck, liver or kidney cancer.

This clone was recorded a few times. This chain uses TRBV9 with TRBJ2-7; D could derive from TRBD1 or TRBD2 (5 bases each). This CDR3 has 15 residues. Germline V gene sequence: CDR1 SGDLS, CDR2 YYNGEE. V was trimmed by 4 bases and J by 0 bases, leaving 14 bases between them. The CDR3 spells CASSPEAGSSYEQYF. Here the CDR3 DNA reads TGTGCCAGCAGCCCCGAGGCAGGGAGCTCCTACGAGCAGTACTTC. The complete variable domain, with remaining parts taken from reference TRBV9 and TRBJ2-7, reads DSGVTQTPKHLITATGQRVTLRCSPRSGDLSVYWYQQSLDQGLQFLIQYYNGEERAKGNILERFSAQQFPDLHSELNLSSLELGDSALYFCASSPEAGSSYEQYFGPGTRLTVT.

This clone was picked up one time. The rearrangement joins TRBV19 to TRBJ2-5, with D perhaps TRBD1 (6 bases). CDR3 size: 14 residues. CDR1 is LNHDA and CDR2 is SQIVND in the germline V gene (reference sequence). Trimming left V 2 bases short and J 4 bases short, with 11 bases between. The CDR3 nucleotides read TGTGCCAGTAGTATATATCCAGGGGCAGAGACCCAGTACTTC. It is translated as CASSIYPGAETQYF.

This chain uses TRBV7-7 with TRBJ1-2, with D unclear. Germline CDR1 SSHAT, CDR2 FNYEAQ (reference sequence). This CDR3 has 13 amino acids. Trimming removed 5 bases at V and 4 bases at J, with 11 bases between. CDR3 sequence reads: CASSPSDPYGYTF. The CDR3 DNA reads TGTGCCAGCAGCCCCAGTGACCCCTATGGCTACACCTTC.

The chain recombines TRBV27 with TRBJ1-2; a weak D match, TRBD1 (5 bases). V lost 2 bases to trimming and J lost 2 bases, with 6 bases between them. CDR3 length: 13 residues. Germline CDR1 MNHEY, CDR2 SMNVEV (reference sequence). The CDR3 sequence: CASSLKGNYGYTF. The CDR3 bases are TGTGCCAGCAGTTTAAAGGGGAACTATGGCTACACCTTC.

This clone appeared a single time. The chain uses TRBV4-3 and TRBJ2-5; D might be TRBD2 (6 bases). The J call may be wrong; the DNA end is better matched by TRBJ2-7. This CDR3 has 15 residues. The germline V gene has CDR1 LGHNA and CDR2 YSLEER. The CDR3 region is CASSQDQSGPYEQYF. The CDR3 DNA is TGCGCCAGCAGCCAAGATCAGAGCGGGCCCTACGAGCAGTACTTC.

The V gene is TRBV6-4, the J gene TRBJ2-2; 7 nucleotides line up with TRBD1. V shed 10 bases and J 4 bases; nucleotides not matched to a gene: 9. Per the germline V gene, CDR1 is MRHNA and CDR2 is SNTAGT. There are 14 residues in the CDR3. The CDR3: CATGDSSRTGELFF. The CDR3 nucleotides are TGTGCCACCGGGGACAGTAGTCGCACCGGGGAGCTGTTTTTT.

This clone was seen once. The chain employs TRBV27 and TRBJ2-1; 8 bases match TRBD2. CDR1 MNHEY and CDR2 SMNVEV come from the germline V gene (reference sequence). The ends lost 4 bases at V and 10 bases at J; junction bases unmatched: 9. The CDR3 consists of 14 residues. Here the CDR3 reads CASSWGLGITEQFF. The CDR3 region has the DNA TGTGCCAGCAGTTGGGGACTAGGGATTACGGAGCAGTTCTTC.

In this sample, this clone turned up a few times. The gene calls are TRBV7-2 and TRBJ1-5; D is perhaps TRBD1 (5 bases). With 3 bases removed from V and 4 bases from J, the gap between germline ends came to 16 bases. CDR3 length: 16 amino acids. Germline CDR1 SGHTA, CDR2 FQGNSA. CDR3 loop: CASSLSGGWVNQPQHF. CDR3 DNA sequence: TGTGCCAGCAGCTTGTCCGGGGGGTGGGTGAATCAGCCCCAGCATTTT. The full variable domain, its missing parts supplied by reference TRBV7-2 and TRBJ1-5, is GAGVSQSPSNKVTEKGKDVELRCDPISGHTALYWYRQSLGQGLEFLIYFQGNSAPDKSGLPSDRFSAERTGGSVSTLTIQRTQQEDSAVYLCASSLSGGWVNQPQHFGDGTRLSIL.

This chain connects TRBV29-1 to TRBJ1-2, with 10 nucleotides matching TRBD1. Germline V lookup: CDR1 SQVTM, CDR2 ANQGSEA. Trimming cost V 8 bases and J 2 bases; bases outside gene matches: 5. The CDR3 is made up of 13 amino acids. The CDR3 protein is CSSATGGNYGYTF. CDR3 in DNA: TGCAGCTCCGCGACAGGGGGCAACTATGGCTACACCTTC.

This clone showed up just a few times. The gene calls are TRBV27 and TRBJ1-5; D ambiguous. The CDR3 consists of 14 residues. The V gene's germline CDR1 is MNHEY and CDR2 SMNVEV (reference sequence). V was pared by 6 bases and J by 0 bases, with 9 bases between. DNA of the CDR3: TGTGCCAGCAGCCCGAACCTTAGCAATCAGCCCCAGCATTTT. Protein: CASSPNLSNQPQHF.

The V gene is TRBV10-3, the J gene TRBJ2-5; D not certain. The V end was cut by 0 bases, the J end by 7 bases, with 6 bases between. The CDR3 runs to 12 residues. Germline CDR1 ENHRY, CDR2 SYGVKD. The CDR3 DNA sequence: TGTGCCATCAGTGAGTCTCGAGGGACCCAGTACTTC. It translates to CAISESRGTQYF.

The gene calls are TRBV7-3 and TRBJ2-2; D remains unclear. The germline V and J ends were trimmed by 4 bases and 3 bases, with 3 bases remaining between them. Germline CDR1 is SGHTA and CDR2 is FQGTGA. This CDR3 has 12 residues. CDR3 protein: CASSSDTGELFF. The CDR3 DNA follows: TGTGCCAGCAGCTCCGACACCGGGGAGCTGTTTTTT.

The J gene is TRBJ2-1, the V gene TRBV11-2; TRBD2 matches at 9 bases. V shed 5 bases and J 7 bases; nucleotides not matched to a gene: 12. Germline V gene data show CDR1 as SGHAT and CDR2 as FQNNGV. This CDR3 comprises 16 residues. This CDR3 is CASSHVSGGGENEQFF. For the CDR3, the DNA is TGTGCCAGCAGCCACGTATCGGGCGGGGGGGAAAATGAGCAGTTCTTC.

This sequence joins TRBV9 and TRBJ2-3; possible D gene TRBD2, 6 bases. Germline V lookup: CDR1 SGDLS, CDR2 YYNGEE. CDR3 length: 17 residues. V was trimmed by 3 bases and J by 2 bases, leaving 19 bases between them. The chain's CDR3 is CASSDPRRDSSTDTQYF. As DNA, the CDR3 is TGTGCCAGCAGCGACCCCCGCCGGGACTCGTCCACAGATACGCAGTATTTT.

The chain recombines TRBV14 with TRBJ2-7; D is undetermined. Trimming shortened V by 2 bases and J by 2 bases, and 10 bases separated the two germline ends. The CDR3 loop spans 14 amino acids. Germline lookup yields CDR1 SGHDN and CDR2 FVKESK. The CDR3 DNA is TGTGCCAGCAGCCAAATAACGGTAGCCTACGAGCAGTACTTC. Encoded protein: CASSQITVAYEQYF.

The chain couples TRBV18 to TRBJ2-3; D remains ambiguous. The CDR3 covers 16 residues. CDR1 and CDR2 from the germline V gene are KGHSH and LQKENI. Trimming took off 0 bases at V and 2 bases at J, with 12 bases between the two ends. The CDR3 DNA follows: TGTGCCAGCTCACCACCGTTCCTATTACACACAGATACGCAGTATTTT. Translating it yields CASSPPFLLHTDTQYF. Full variable domain (outside the CDR3, taken from reference TRBV18 and TRBJ2-3): NAGVMQNPRHLVRRRGQEARLRCSPMKGHSHVYWYRQLPEEGLKFMVYLQKENIIDESGMPKERFSAEFPKEGPSILRIQQVVRGDSAAYFCASSPPFLLHTDTQYFGPGTRLTVL.

The chain links TRBV6-6 to TRBJ1-1, with a possible D match to TRBD1 (5 bases). The CDR3 is 13 residues long. V lost 8 bases, J lost 4 bases, and 14 bases lay in between. CDR1 MNHNY and CDR2 SVGAGI come from the germline V gene (reference sequence). CDR3 nucleotides: TGTGCCAGCCTCAGGGATGTCGGCACTGAAGCTTTCTTT. The encoded protein is CASLRDVGTEAFF.

The rearrangement uses TRBV27 and TRBJ2-3, with 10 bases aligning to TRBD2. There are 12 residues in the CDR3. V dropped 2 bases and J dropped 14; count of bases not matched to a gene: 4. CDR1 and CDR2 (germline): MNHEY, SMNVEV (reference sequence). CDR3 in amino acids: CASSLLAGAMYF. CDR3 bases: TGTGCCAGCAGTTTACTAGCGGGGGCCATGTATTTT.

This clone was picked up a small number of times. V is TRBV15 and J is TRBJ2-1; D unclear. The CDR3 loop spans 14 amino acids. The V gene lost 7 bases and the J gene lost 7 bases, with 17 bases spanning the gap. Germline V lookup: CDR1 LNHNV, CDR2 YYDKDF (reference sequence). The DNA of the CDR3 is TGTGCCACCACCCAGGCGAGGTTTGGTAATGAGCAGTTCTTC. Residues: CATTQARFGNEQFF. The full variable domain, with the rest looked up from reference TRBV15 and TRBJ2-1, is DAMVIQNPRYQVTQFGKPVTLSCSQTLNHNVMYWYQQKSSQAPKLLFHYYDKDFNNEADTPDNFQSRRPNTSFCFLDIRSPGLGDTAMYLCATTQARFGNEQFFGPGTRLTVL.

V and J are TRBV27 and TRBJ2-1; D uncertain. From germline, CDR1 is MNHEY and CDR2 SMNVEV (reference sequence). This CDR3 has 11 amino acids. V gave up 7 bases and J gave up 9 bases, with 10 bases separating them. CDR3 loop: CASILVGEQFF. CDR3 DNA: TGTGCCAGCATACTGGTGGGTGAGCAGTTCTTC.

The V gene is TRBV2, the J gene TRBJ2-6; D ambiguous. V was cut by 9 bases and J by 3 bases, with 12 bases left in between. Per the germline V gene, CDR1 is SNHLY and CDR2 is FYNNEI. The CDR3 extends over 14 amino acids. The CDR3 region has the DNA TGTGCCAGATATCCCCATGGTGGGGCCAACGTCCTGACTTTC. It translates to CARYPHGGANVLTF.

The chain couples TRBV7-9 to TRBJ2-1; D uncertain. CDR3 length: 14 residues. CDR1 is SEHNR, CDR2 FQNEAQ, per germline (reference sequence). V lost 5 bases to trimming and J lost 9 bases, with 17 bases between them. CDR3 nucleotides: TGTGCCAGCAGCACTCCTCAGACGAGTCCTGAGCAGTTCTTC. Encoded protein: CASSTPQTSPEQFF.

The V gene is TRBV28, the J gene TRBJ2-7; TRBD1 might be the D (5 bases). V lost 4 bases and J 0 bases, leaving 16 bases between the germline ends. This CDR3 has 16 residues. Germline values: CDR1 MDHEN, CDR2 SYDVKM. CDR3 sequence: CASSSPLIDSSYEQYF. CDR3 bases: TGTGCCAGCAGTTCACCTTTAATCGACAGCTCCTACGAGCAGTACTTC.

The genes are TRBV11-2 and TRBJ2-7; D unclear. The CDR3 is 12 amino acids. Germline V CDR1 and CDR2: SGHAT, FQNNGV. V was clipped by 4 bases and J by 4 bases, with 8 bases between them. CDR3 nucleotides: TGTGCCAGCAGCTGGGCCGAATACGAGCAGTACTTC. Its translation is CASSWAEYEQYF. Together with reference TRBV11-2 and TRBJ2-7, the CDR3 gives the full variable domain: EAGVAQSPRYKIIEKRQSVAFWCNPISGHATLYWYQQILGQGPKLLIQFQNNGVVDDSQLPKDRFSAERLKGVDSTLKIQPAKLEDSAVYLCASSWAEYEQYFGPGTRLTVT.

This clone was seen a single time. The V gene is TRBV6-4, the J gene TRBJ2-1, with a possible D match to TRBD1 (6 bases). The CDR3 has 14 amino acids. Germline CDR1 reads MRHNA; CDR2 reads SNTAGT. Trimming took 5 bases from V and 6 from J, leaving 14 bases between them. CDR3 loop: CASSLGASANEQFF. CDR3 DNA sequence: TGTGCCAGCAGTCTGGGGGCCTCGGCCAATGAGCAGTTCTTC.

V usage is TRBV6-6 and J usage is TRBJ1-2, with a tentative D call TRBD1 (5 bases). Germline CDR1 MNHNY, CDR2 SVGAGI (reference sequence). CDR3 length: 12 amino acids. In DNA, the CDR3 is TGTGGCTCCGGGGGACCCCACTATGGCTACACCTTC. Protein: CGSGGPHYGYTF.

The chain combines TRBV5-1 with TRBJ2-1; 7 bases are shared with TRBD2. Germline CDR1 reads SGHRS; CDR2 reads YFSETQ. The CDR3 consists of 14 residues. The ends lost 9 bases at V and 6 bases at J; junction bases unmatched: 12. In DNA form, the CDR3 reads TGCGCCACCCGACTCGCGGGGGATTTCAATGAGCAGTTCTTC. Translating it yields CATRLAGDFNEQFF. The complete variable domain, with remaining parts taken from reference TRBV5-1 and TRBJ2-1, reads KAGVTQTPRYLIKTRGQQVTLSCSPISGHRSVSWYQQTPGQGLQFLFEYFSETQRNKGNFPGRFSGRQFSNSRSEMNVSTLELGDSALYLCATRLAGDFNEQFFGPGTRLTVL.